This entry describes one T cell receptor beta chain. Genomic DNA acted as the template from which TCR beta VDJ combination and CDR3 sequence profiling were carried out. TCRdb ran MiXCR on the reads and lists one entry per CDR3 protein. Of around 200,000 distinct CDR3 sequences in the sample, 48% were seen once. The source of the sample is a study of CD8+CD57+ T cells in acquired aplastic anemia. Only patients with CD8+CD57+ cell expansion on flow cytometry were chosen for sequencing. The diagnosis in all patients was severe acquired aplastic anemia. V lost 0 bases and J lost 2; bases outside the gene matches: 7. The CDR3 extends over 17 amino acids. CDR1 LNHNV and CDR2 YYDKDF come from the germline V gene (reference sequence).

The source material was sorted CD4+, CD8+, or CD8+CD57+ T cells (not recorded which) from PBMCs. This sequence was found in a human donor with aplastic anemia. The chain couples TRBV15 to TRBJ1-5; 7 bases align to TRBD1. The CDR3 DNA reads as TGTGCCACCAGCAGAGATAAAGGGGGCCGAGGCAATCAGCCCCAGCATTTT. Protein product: CATSRDKGGRGNQPQHF.